The clone carrying this T cell receptor (beta chain) was observed a few times. Its antigen is not identified. Then a second PCR, running about 6 to 12 cycles, was carried out with a sample-barcoded 5' primer and a J-beta primer mix. The authors tagged each cDNA molecule using a template-switch adaptor with 12 random nucleotides. Each CDR3 protein is one row after TCRdb ran MiXCR on the 5' RACE reads. In the table there are about 770,000 distinct CDR3 sequences, 40% to 50% of which are singletons. This record comes from a study of blood T cells in healthy people across ages. This CDR3 has 13 amino acids. Trimming pared 5 bases from V and 1 base from J, leaving 8 bases between. Per the germline V gene, CDR1 is MNHNS and CDR2 is SASEGT. Study-wide results and caveats: A roughly linear age-dependent decrease characterized TCR beta diversity per million T cells.

The source of this sequence is a man between 60 and 75 years old in good health. V usage is TRBV6-1 and J usage is TRBJ1-2, with D perhaps TRBD1 (6 bases). Material: blood. CDR3 amino acids: CASSRDINYGYTF. DNA for the CDR3: TGTGCCAGCAGTCGGGACATTAACTATGGCTACACCTTC.